Following are 20 T cell receptor beta chains from one sample sequenced in a study of CD8 T cells in Susac syndrome. Random hexamers were used to reverse transcribe roughly 0.45 to 1 ug of RNA. TCRdb ran MiXCR on the immunoSEQ multiplex PCR reads and lists one entry per CDR3 protein. The data hold under 150,000 distinct CDR3 sequences, with roughly 94% observed a single time. Sequencing was done on a sample of CD8+ T cells from PBMCs. The receptors were gathered from a human donor in good health.

V is TRBV2 and J is TRBJ1-1; the D is unclear. The CDR3 extends over 14 amino acids. V lost 3 bases to trimming and J lost 4 bases, with 12 bases between them. Germline CDR1 SNHLY, CDR2 FYNNEI. This CDR3 is CASSDPDLGTEAFF. As DNA, the CDR3 is TGTGCCAGCAGTGACCCCGACTTGGGCACTGAAGCTTTCTTT.

This chain connects TRBV29-1 to TRBJ1-2; D is uncertain. This CDR3 region has 12 residues. Per the germline V gene, CDR1 is SQVTM and CDR2 is ANQGSEA. V was trimmed by 4 bases and J by 6 bases, leaving 12 bases between them. CDR3 residues: CSVVFAADGYTF. The CDR3, as DNA: TGCAGCGTTGTCTTTGCAGCTGATGGCTACACCTTC.

This clonotype was recorded a few times. The rearrangement uses TRBV4-2 and TRBJ2-1, with a weak D call TRBD1 (5 bases). V was trimmed by 4 bases and J by 9 bases, leaving 10 bases between them. CDR3 length: 12 amino acids. Per germline, CDR1 LGHNA and CDR2 YNFKEQ. The CDR3 region is CASSPTQGEQFF. The CDR3 DNA is TGTGCCAGCAGCCCCACCCAGGGTGAGCAGTTCTTC.

This clonotype was picked up one time. This sequence joins TRBV29-1 and TRBJ2-5; D perhaps matches TRBD2 (6 bases). Deletions cut 7 bases from V and 2 bases from J, with 17 bases between. CDR1 is SQVTM and CDR2 is ANQGSEA in the germline V gene. The CDR3 has 14 residues. The CDR3 DNA sequence: TGCAGCGGCTTTACGGGAGCATTTCAAGAGACCCAGTACTTC. As protein: CSGFTGAFQETQYF.

This clonotype was recorded once. V is TRBV7-9 and J is TRBJ2-7; 7 nucleotides line up with TRBD1. Germline V gene lookup returns CDR1 SEHNR and CDR2 FQNEAQ (reference sequence). The CDR3 covers 14 residues. With 7 bases clipped from V and 2 bases from J, the junction kept 8 bases outside the gene matches. The DNA for the CDR3 is TGTGCCAGCACCAAACAGGGGTCTCCCTACGAGCAGTACTTC. Translating gives CASTKQGSPYEQYF.

The V call is TRBV6-5, the J call TRBJ2-2, with TRBD2 matching over 9 bases. Unmatched junction bases numbered 9, after V lost 4 bases and J lost 6 bases. Germline V CDR1 and CDR2: MNHEY, SVGAGI. The CDR3 sequence is 16 residues long. Here the CDR3 DNA reads TGTGCCAGCAGTTTCATAGCGGGAGTGGTTTCCGGGGAGCTGTTTTTT. Protein product: CASSFIAGVVSGELFF.

The chain links TRBV13 to TRBJ2-3, with D maybe TRBD2 (5 bases). The CDR3 totals 16 residues. V gave up 2 bases and J gave up 1 base, with 13 bases separating them. Germline CDR1 reads PRHDT; CDR2 reads FYEKMQ (reference sequence). The CDR3 DNA sequence: TGTGCCAGCAGCTTACGGGGTAGCGACCGCACAGATACGCAGTATTTT. Its translation is CASSLRGSDRTDTQYF.

This clonotype was found once. The chain carries TRBV29-1 and TRBJ2-5, with 7 bases lining up with TRBD2. The CDR3 loop spans 16 amino acids. Germline V gives CDR1 SQVTM, CDR2 ANQGSEA. The V and J ends lost 0 bases and 5 bases, in that order; junction bases with no gene match: 12. CDR3 nucleotides: TGCAGCGTTGAAGATCGGCCCGCGGGAGTAAGGGAGACCCAGTACTTC. It specifies CSVEDRPAGVRETQYF.

The V and J genes are TRBV20-1 and TRBJ2-7, with D hard to call. The CDR3 totals 12 residues. The V end was cut by 0 bases, the J end by 0 bases, with 3 bases between. The V gene's germline CDR1 is DFQATT and CDR2 SNEGSKA (reference sequence). Here the CDR3 DNA reads TGCAGTGCTAGAGATCCCTCCTACGAGCAGTACTTC. This sequence encodes CSARDPSYEQYF.

The V and J genes are TRBV20-1 and TRBJ1-1, with D hard to call. V lost 3 bases, J lost 7 bases, and 9 bases lay in between. Germline lookup yields CDR1 DFQATT and CDR2 SNEGSKA (reference sequence). The CDR3 is 11 amino acids. CDR3 nucleotide sequence: TGCAGTGCTAGGGTGGGGTTTGAAGCTTTCTTT. Translation gives CSARVGFEAFF.

The V call is TRBV7-9, the J call TRBJ2-2; 7 nucleotides match TRBD1. CDR3 length: 13 residues. Looked up from germline, CDR1 is SEHNR and CDR2 is FQNEAQ (reference sequence). Germline trimming cut 6 bases from V and 10 bases from J; bases unmatched to any gene: 8. The CDR3 is CASSSGGSEELFF. In nucleotides, the CDR3 is TGTGCCAGCAGTTCAGGGGGTTCTGAGGAGCTGTTTTTT.

This rearrangement joins TRBV6-1 to TRBJ2-1, with 10 nucleotides matching TRBD1. Germline CDR1 and CDR2: MNHNS and SASEGT. Germline trimming cut 7 bases from V and 8 bases from J; bases unmatched to any gene: 14. CDR3 length equals 16 residues. The CDR3 sequence: CASTTYSRDRGYEQFF. The CDR3 coding sequence is TGTGCCAGCACCACATACTCCCGGGACAGGGGCTATGAGCAGTTCTTC.

The table lists this clonotype with a count of one. V and J are TRBV24-1 and TRBJ2-1, with 10 bases fitting TRBD1. V trimming: 6 bases; J trimming: 8 bases; junction bases outside the gene matches: 6. The CDR3 has 14 residues. Germline loops: CDR1 KGHDR, CDR2 SFDVKD. CDR3 nucleotide sequence: TGTGCCACCAGTCGACAGGGGGCTTTCGATGAGCAGTTCTTC. This codes for CATSRQGAFDEQFF.

The chain uses TRBV2 and TRBJ1-5; tentative D call: TRBD1 (5 bases). Trimming took off 8 bases at V and 6 bases at J, with 11 bases between the two ends. CDR1 is SNHLY, CDR2 FYNNEI, per germline. The length of the CDR3 is 12 residues. CDR3 DNA sequence: TGTGCCAGCGAGGGCGGGGGTCAGCCCCAGCATTTT. Protein sequence: CASEGGGQPQHF.

The chain combines TRBV6-2 or TRBV6-3 with TRBJ2-1; perhaps TRBD2 as D (5 bases). This CDR3 has 15 amino acids. V shed 1 base and J shed 7 bases, with 14 bases lying between them. Germline assignment: CDR1 MNHEY and CDR2 SVGEGT. The CDR3 loop is CASSYLVGAANEQFF. The CDR3 DNA reads as TGTGCCAGCAGTTACTTGGTGGGAGCGGCGAATGAGCAGTTCTTC.

The chain combines TRBV29-1 with TRBJ2-2; D not certain. Trimming left V 4 bases short and J 3 bases short, with 6 bases between. The CDR3 is made up of 12 amino acids. Germline loops: CDR1 SQVTM, CDR2 ANQGSEA. DNA of the CDR3: TGCAGCGTTGTTCTAGACACCGGGGAGCTGTTTTTT. Protein: CSVVLDTGELFF.

This clonotype appeared once. This chain joins TRBV12-3 or TRBV12-4 and TRBJ2-3; the D is unclear. V was shortened by 6 bases and J by 4 bases, with 11 bases between the two germline ends. This CDR3 is built from 13 residues. CDR3 DNA: TGTGCCAGCAGCCCCTCTATCGCAGATACGCAGTATTTT. It codes for CASSPSIADTQYF.

The chain's CDR3 is CASSGQQGNTEAFF. CDR3 nucleotides: TGTGCCAGCAGTGGGCAACAGGGGAACACTGAAGCTTTCTTT. The V call is TRBV25-1, the J call TRBJ1-1; TRBD1 might be the D (6 bases). This CDR3 has 14 amino acids. Trimming cost V 4 bases and J 1 base, with 10 bases left between them. CDR1 and CDR2 from the germline V gene are MGHDK and SYGVNS.

The V and J genes are TRBV4-2 and TRBJ2-7; a weak D match, TRBD2 (6 bases). The CDR3 has 14 residues. V was trimmed by 1 base and J by 2 bases, leaving 9 bases between them. Germline V gene sequence: CDR1 LGHNA, CDR2 YNFKEQ. CDR3 DNA: TGTGCCAGCAGCCAAGGGACTACAGCCTACGAGCAGTACTTC. This sequence encodes CASSQGTTAYEQYF.

The chain employs TRBV20-1 and TRBJ2-5, with 8 bases matching TRBD2. CDR3 size: 17 residues. Trimming cost V 6 bases and J 2 bases; bases outside gene matches: 17. CDR1 and CDR2 from the germline V gene are DFQATT and SNEGSKA (reference sequence). CDR3 DNA: TGCAGTGCCAGCCAACTAGCGGTCATGAAACTTCAAGAGACCCAGTACTTC. Its translation is CSASQLAVMKLQETQYF.